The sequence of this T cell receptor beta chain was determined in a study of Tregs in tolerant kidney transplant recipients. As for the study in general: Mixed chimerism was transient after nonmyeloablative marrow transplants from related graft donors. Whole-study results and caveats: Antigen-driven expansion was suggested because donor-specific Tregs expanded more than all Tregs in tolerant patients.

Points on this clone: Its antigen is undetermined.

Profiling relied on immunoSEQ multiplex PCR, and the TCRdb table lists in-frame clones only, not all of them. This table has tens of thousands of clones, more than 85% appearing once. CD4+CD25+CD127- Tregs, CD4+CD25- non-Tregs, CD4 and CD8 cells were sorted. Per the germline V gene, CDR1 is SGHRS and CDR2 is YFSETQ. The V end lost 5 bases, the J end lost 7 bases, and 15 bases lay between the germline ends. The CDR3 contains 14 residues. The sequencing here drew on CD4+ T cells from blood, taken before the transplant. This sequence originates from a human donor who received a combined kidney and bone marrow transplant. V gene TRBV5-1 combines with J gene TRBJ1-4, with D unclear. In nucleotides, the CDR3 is TGCGCCAGCAGGGCTAGTGTTTCGGCTGAAAAACTGTTTTTT. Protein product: CASRASVSAEKLFF.